The following is a T cell receptor beta chain sequence with its context. Germline V gene data show CDR1 as DFQATT and CDR2 as SNEGSKA (reference sequence). The length of the CDR3 is 14 residues. Losses at the gene ends were 6 bases for V and 6 bases for J; bases not matched to a gene: 6. Isolated PBMCs totaled at least 6.5 million in each sample. Total RNA, at least 5 micrograms per sample, was extracted from PBMCs. Then a second PCR, running roughly 6 to 12 cycles, was carried out with a sample-barcoded 5' primer and a J-beta primer mix. A single record per CDR3 protein comes from TCRdb applying MiXCR to the 5' RACE reads. The sample has approximately 780,000 distinct CDR3 sequences, 20% to 30% seen once. The sample belongs to a study of blood T cells in healthy people across ages. The same specimen was also included in a second study, on T cells of mothers and their children. As that report states: All extracted RNA went into cDNA synthesis, 1.5 ug per 15 ul.

This receptor was taken from a boy between 10 and 17 years old in good health. The V call is TRBV20-1, the J call TRBJ2-1; TRBD1 aligns across 12 bases. Material: blood. This CDR3 is CSATGQGAVNEQFF. CDR3 DNA sequence: TGCAGTGCCACGGGACAGGGGGCGGTCAATGAGCAGTTCTTC.